A single sample gave rise to the 17 T cell receptor beta chains below, sequenced in a study of cytomegalovirus exposure and HLA in healthy donors. It was with 60 Vbeta and 13 Jbeta primers that the PCR ran. Generated by immunoSEQ multiplex PCR, the TCRdb table keeps only in-frame clones and is missing some. The sample consists of around 120,000 clones, roughly 79% of them appearing once. Sequencing was done on a sample of PBMCs. These receptors were taken from a woman aged 50 to 60 in good health and CMV-seronegative.

The table lists this clone with a few counts. The chain employs TRBV11-3 and TRBJ2-1; 9 bases line up with TRBD2. The CDR3 is 16 amino acids. In germline, CDR1 is SGHNT, CDR2 YENEEA. V was pared by 0 bases and J by 10 bases, with 10 bases of the junction left unmatched. Written as DNA, the CDR3 is TGTGCCAGCAGCTTAGATGCGGGGGGGGGCCCGGGAGAGCAGTTCTTC. Its protein product is CASSLDAGGGPGEQFF.

V and J are TRBV28 and TRBJ2-4; possibly TRBD2 for D (5 bases). CDR1 and CDR2 from the germline V gene are MDHEN and SYDVKM. V lost 6 bases and J 0 bases, leaving 15 bases between the germline ends. CDR3 length: 16 residues. The CDR3: CASSPRATLAKNIQYF. The CDR3 nucleotides are TGTGCCAGCAGCCCGAGGGCGACATTAGCCAAAAACATTCAGTACTTC.

The chain is built from TRBV7-2 and TRBJ2-2, with 11 positions matching TRBD2. There are 16 residues in the CDR3. The junction had 4 bases not matched to a gene; V was cut back by 0 bases and J by 7 bases. From germline, CDR1 is SGHTA and CDR2 FQGNSA. In DNA form, the CDR3 reads TGTGCCAGCAGCTTAGCTTTAGCGGGAGGGATCGGGGAGCTGTTTTTT. This codes for CASSLALAGGIGELFF.

V usage is TRBV27 and J usage is TRBJ2-2; 8 bases align to TRBD1. The germline V gene encodes CDR1 MNHEY and CDR2 SMNVEV (reference sequence). The CDR3 length is 15 residues. V trimming: 5 bases; J trimming: 7 bases; junction bases outside the gene matches: 9. The CDR3 region is CASSPGQGAVGELFF. In DNA form, the CDR3 reads TGTGCCAGCAGTCCCGGACAGGGAGCTGTCGGGGAGCTGTTTTTT.

This chain uses TRBV5-1 with TRBJ1-2; D gene unclear. The ends were cut back, 1 base at V and 2 bases at J, with 6 bases in the middle. Germline loops: CDR1 SGHRS, CDR2 YFSETQ. CDR3 length: 13 amino acids. CDR3 DNA: TGCGCCAGCAGCTTGACAGCCAACTATGGCTACACCTTC. This translates into CASSLTANYGYTF. Supplemented by reference TRBV5-1 and TRBJ1-2, the full variable domain reads KAGVTQTPRYLIKTRGQQVTLSCSPISGHRSVSWYQQTPGQGLQFLFEYFSETQRNKGNFPGRFSGRQFSNSRSEMNVSTLELGDSALYLCASSLTANYGYTFGSGTRLTVV.

The chain has TRBV5-1 and TRBJ1-2; 8 bases are a match to TRBD1. Germline CDR1 reads SGHRS; CDR2 reads YFSETQ. The CDR3 consists of 15 residues. Trimming took 2 bases from V and 2 from J; bases not matched to a gene: 5. In nucleotides, the CDR3 is TGCGCCAGCAGCTTTCGGACAGGGCAGAACTATGGCTACACCTTC. This encodes CASSFRTGQNYGYTF.

This sequence joins TRBV10-3 and TRBJ2-1; 7 bases line up with TRBD2. Germline-derived CDR1 and CDR2 are ENHRY and SYGVKD. The trim removed 2 bases at V and 2 bases at J, leaving 9 bases unmatched. The CDR3 spans 17 residues. The CDR3 sequence is CAISEITSAGTYNEQFF. The CDR3 DNA reads TGTGCCATCAGTGAGATTACTAGCGCGGGAACCTACAATGAGCAGTTCTTC.

This chain joins TRBV19 and TRBJ1-5, with D maybe TRBD1 (6 bases). Trimming shortened V by 3 bases and J by 3 bases, and 15 bases separated the two germline ends. The CDR3 is 16 amino acids. Per germline, CDR1 LNHDA and CDR2 SQIVND (reference sequence). This chain's CDR3 is CASSIERGGPNQPQHF. The DNA for the CDR3 is TGTGCCAGTAGTATCGAGAGGGGGGGCCCCAATCAGCCCCAGCATTTT. Drawing the rest from reference TRBV19 and TRBJ1-5, the complete variable domain is DGGITQSPKYLFRKEGQNVTLSCEQNLNHDAMYWYRQDPGQGLRLIYYSQIVNDFQKGDIAEGYSVSREKKESFPLTVTSAQKNPTAFYLCASSIERGGPNQPQHFGDGTRLSIL.

The chain is built from TRBV25-1 and TRBJ2-1; D possibly corresponds to TRBD2 (6 bases). Per germline, CDR1 MGHDK and CDR2 SYGVNS. The V and J ends lost 5 bases and 5 bases respectively, with 13 bases between them. This CDR3 has 14 residues. Here the CDR3 reads CASSPRRRDNEQFF. The CDR3 DNA follows: TGTGCCAGCAGTCCGCGGAGGAGGGACAATGAGCAGTTCTTC.

The rearrangement joins TRBV28 to TRBJ2-5; the D is unclear. Between the trimmed V and J ends, which lost 8 bases and 1 base, there was a span of 8 bases. This CDR3 spans 12 amino acids. Germline lookup yields CDR1 MDHEN and CDR2 SYDVKM. CDR3 region: CASGKIQETQYF. CDR3 in DNA: TGTGCCAGCGGCAAGATCCAAGAGACCCAGTACTTC.

The chain uses TRBV6-5 and TRBJ2-1, with D maybe TRBD2 (6 bases). CDR1 and CDR2 (germline): MNHEY, SVGAGI. With 2 bases removed from V and 6 bases from J, the gap between germline ends came to 14 bases. This CDR3 comprises 15 residues. CDR3 region: CASSYTPLAGNEQFF. CDR3 DNA: TGTGCCAGCAGTTACACCCCACTAGCTGGCAATGAGCAGTTCTTC.

The genes are TRBV5-1 and TRBJ2-5, with 11 bases aligning to TRBD2. Germline assignment: CDR1 SGHRS and CDR2 YFSETQ. J lost 4 bases, V lost 1 base, and 3 bases had no gene match. The CDR3 has 15 amino acids. CDR3 loop: CASSLILAGGETQYF. CDR3 in DNA: TGCGCCAGCAGCTTGATCCTAGCGGGAGGAGAGACCCAGTACTTC. Using reference TRBV5-1 and TRBJ2-5 for the parts outside the CDR3, the full variable domain is KAGVTQTPRYLIKTRGQQVTLSCSPISGHRSVSWYQQTPGQGLQFLFEYFSETQRNKGNFPGRFSGRQFSNSRSEMNVSTLELGDSALYLCASSLILAGGETQYFGPGTRLLVL.

This clone occurred once. The chain has TRBV4-2 and TRBJ2-4, with D perhaps matching TRBD1 (6 bases). In germline, CDR1 is LGHNA, CDR2 YNFKEQ. The CDR3 has 14 amino acids. V shed 6 bases and J shed 3 bases, with 12 bases lying between them. The CDR3 DNA sequence: TGTGCCAGCAGTGAAGCAGGGGTCAAAAACATTCAGTACTTC. The encoded protein is CASSEAGVKNIQYF.

This clone was counted only a few times. V is TRBV28 and J is TRBJ2-7; perhaps TRBD1 as D (5 bases). Germline lookup yields CDR1 MDHEN and CDR2 SYDVKM. The CDR3 covers 12 residues. Trimming removed 7 bases from V and 7 bases from J, with 14 bases in between. The CDR3 DNA is TGTGCCAGCAATCAGGGCTTTGCGGAGCAGTACTTC. Its translation is CASNQGFAEQYF.

The chain uses TRBV6-5 and TRBJ2-7, with unresolved D. V shed 6 bases and J shed 3 bases, with 15 bases lying between them. The germline V gene has CDR1 MNHEY and CDR2 SVGAGI. CDR3 size: 14 residues. CDR3 in amino acids: CASSLYRWGYEQYV. The CDR3, as DNA: TGTGCCAGCAGCTTGTACCGGTGGGGCTACGAGCAGTACGTC.

The chain carries TRBV18 and TRBJ2-5; 12 bases match TRBD2. The germline V gene has CDR1 KGHSH and CDR2 LQKENI. The CDR3 consists of 17 residues. V lost 3 bases to trimming and J lost 1 base; unmatched junction nucleotides: 6. The CDR3 nucleotides read TGTGCCAGCTCACCTATTGAGACTAGCGGGAGCCAAGAGACCCAGTACTTC. Its protein is CASSPIETSGSQETQYF.

V is TRBV18 and J is TRBJ1-2; 7 positions match TRBD1. The CDR3 is made up of 14 amino acids. V trimming: 2 bases; J trimming: 6 bases; junction bases outside the gene matches: 6. Germline CDR1 reads KGHSH; CDR2 reads LQKENI. The CDR3 coding sequence is TGTGCCAGCTCACCAGGTGACAGGGTGCATGGCTACACCTTC. Its translation: CASSPGDRVHGYTF.